This T cell receptor (beta chain) was recovered during a study of blood T cell repertoires in COVID-19. Overall study context: PBMCs, B-cell-depleted T cells, or T cells were the source of the cDNA or gDNA that made up the material.

As originally analysed: The assay estimated nucleated cells by amplifying reference gene primers. Assay used: immunoSEQ multiplex PCR; TCRdb lists only in-frame clones, some missing. V and J calls plus clone size are reproduced from that table; the DNA served to infer D and trimming. Among tens of thousands of clones listed, 80% to 95% were seen once. Germline V gene sequence: CDR1 MDHEN, CDR2 SYDVKM. The CDR3 spans 16 residues. With V trimmed by 10 bases and J by 5 bases, 18 bases remained unmatched. The receptor was isolated from a human donor with active COVID-19. The donor label of this sample is uncertain. The specimen sequenced was peripheral blood. V usage is TRBV28 and J usage is TRBJ2-5; TRBD2 matches 8 bases. The CDR3 nucleotides are TGTGCCATCAAATCGGTGGTAGCGGGAAGTAGGGAGACCCAGTACTTC. This codes for CAIKSVVAGSRETQYF.